This TCR beta chain originates from a study of blood T cells in healthy people across ages. About the research overall: About one barcoded beta molecule per two T cells was the capture yield of template switching.

CDR3 size: 18 residues. Germline V gene data show CDR1 as SGHRS and CDR2 as YFSETQ. J lost 0 bases, V lost 2 bases, and 6 bases had no gene match. This clonotype was observed a few times. Its target is not known. General observations from the study: Older age coincided with a roughly linear decline in TCR beta diversity per million T cells.

The authors ran a second PCR of 7 to 11 cycles using a sample-barcoded 5' primer and a J-beta primer mix. TCRdb ran MiXCR on the 5' RACE reads and lists one entry per CDR3 protein. Here the sample spans some 1.6 million distinct CDR3 sequences, approximately 32% being singletons. The source is a woman in her 30s in good health. Sequencing used blood. V usage is TRBV5-1 and J usage is TRBJ2-3, with 13 nucleotides matching TRBD2. In nucleotides, the CDR3 is TGCGCCAGCAGCTTTGGGACTAGCGGGGCCCTAAGCACAGATACGCAGTATTTT. Translating it yields CASSFGTSGALSTDTQYF.